This entry lists 27 T cell receptor beta chains sequenced from one sample in a study of blood T cells in healthy people across ages. A second roughly 6 to 12 cycle PCR used barcoded and J-beta primers. In TCRdb, the 5' RACE reads were re-called with MiXCR into one record per CDR3 protein. The sample contains 900,000 to 950,000 distinct CDR3 sequences, approximately 32% of which appear only once. Separately, the same data were catalogued under a study of T cells of mothers and their children.

The specimen sequenced was blood. The receptors stem from a woman in her thirties or forties in good health.

J is TRBJ2-7 and V is TRBV24-1; a possible D gene is TRBD1 (6 bases). Deletions cut 2 bases from V and 5 bases from J, with 18 bases between. The length of the CDR3 is 16 residues. Germline CDR1 and CDR2: KGHDR and SFDVKD. The CDR3 DNA reads TGTGCCACCAGTGATTCTCACCTGACAGGCGGCGACGAGCAGTACTTC. This encodes CATSDSHLTGGDEQYF.

Many counts were recorded for this clonotype. V and J are TRBV7-2 and TRBJ2-5; 11 bases fit TRBD1. The CDR3 is 19 amino acids. J was trimmed by 2 bases and V by 1 base; bases with no gene match: 12. CDR1 SGHTA and CDR2 FQGNSA come from the germline V gene. The CDR3 DNA reads as TGTGCCAGCAGCTTAGGCCGGGACAGGGGGTACTCAGTTCAAGAGACCCAGTACTTC. Its translation is CASSLGRDRGYSVQETQYF.

This clonotype was counted at least ten times. V and J are TRBV4-1 and TRBJ2-3, with 16 bases matching TRBD2. With V trimmed by 4 bases and J by 8 bases, 12 bases remained unmatched. This CDR3 is 18 amino acids long. Germline-derived CDR1 and CDR2 are MGHRA and YSYEKL. The CDR3 region has the DNA TGCGCCAGCAGCCCCGCGGGACTAGCGGGGGGGCGAGAGGGTACGCAGTATTTT. Residues: CASSPAGLAGGREGTQYF.

This clonotype came up a few times. This chain joins TRBV30 and TRBJ1-2, with D possibly TRBD1 on 6 matching bases. Per the germline V gene, CDR1 is GTSNPN and CDR2 is SVGIG (reference sequence). Trimming took off 0 bases at V and 6 bases at J, with 11 bases between the two ends. The CDR3 has 13 amino acids. As DNA, the CDR3 is TGTGCCTGGAGTGTAGGGGGATTGGATGGCTACACCTTC. Protein sequence: CAWSVGGLDGYTF. Full variable domain (missing parts from reference TRBV30 and TRBJ1-2): SQTIHQWPATLVQPVGSPLSLECTVEGTSNPNLYWYRQAAGRGLQLLFYSVGIGQISSEVPQNLSASRPQDRQFILSSKKLLLSDSGFYLCAWSVGGLDGYTFGSGTRLTVV.

Of note for this clonotype: Being one base from a much bigger clone, this may be a read error. V is TRBV29-1 and J is TRBJ1-2, with D maybe TRBD1 (5 bases). CDR1 is SQVTM, CDR2 ANQGSEA, per germline. The CDR3 runs 13 residues. The ends were cut back, 4 bases at V and 8 bases at J, with 17 bases in the middle. The DNA of the CDR3 is TGCAGCGTTGTTCCGATGAGAGGGGAAGGCTACACCTTC. Its protein product is CSVVPMRGEGYTF.

This chain uses TRBV20-1 with TRBJ2-7; D possibly matches TRBD1 or TRBD2 (6 bases each). This CDR3 is 14 amino acids long. The germline CDR1 and CDR2 sequences are DFQATT and SNEGSKA (reference sequence). Trimming removed 1 base at V and 1 base at J, with 11 bases between. CDR3 region: CSARGGALSYEQYF. CDR3 sequence (DNA): TGCAGTGCTAGAGGGGGGGCTCTGTCCTACGAGCAGTACTTC.

The table lists this clonotype with many counts. This chain connects TRBV5-1 to TRBJ2-7, with 8 bases fitting TRBD1. V lost 4 bases and J lost 3; bases outside the gene matches: 9. Germline lookup yields CDR1 SGHRS and CDR2 YFSETQ. The CDR3 spans 15 residues. In nucleotides, the CDR3 is TGCGCCAGCAGCCCGAGACAGGGGACGGTCTACGAGCAGTACTTC. It yields the protein CASSPRQGTVYEQYF.

There are many counts of this clonotype. The chain is built from TRBV28 and TRBJ1-2; 7 nucleotides match TRBD1. V trimming: 6 bases; J trimming: 5 bases; junction bases outside the gene matches: 3. The CDR3 totals 12 residues. Germline-derived CDR1 and CDR2 are MDHEN and SYDVKM. The CDR3 protein is CASSQTGYGYTF. For the CDR3, the DNA is TGTGCCAGCAGCCAGACAGGGTATGGCTACACCTTC.

The chain couples TRBV4-3 to TRBJ2-2, with a possible D match to TRBD1 (6 bases). This CDR3 region has 14 residues. The V gene lost 1 base and the J gene lost 3 bases, with 6 bases spanning the gap. Germline assignment: CDR1 LGHNA and CDR2 YSLEER. CDR3 bases: TGCGCCAGCAGCCAAGCAGGGGACACCGGGGAGCTGTTTTTT. Amino acid sequence: CASSQAGDTGELFF.

The chain is built from TRBV20-1 and TRBJ2-7; D is unresolved. CDR1 DFQATT and CDR2 SNEGSKA come from the germline V gene (reference sequence). CDR3 length equals 15 residues. V was trimmed by 2 bases and J by 4 bases, leaving 18 bases between them. DNA of the CDR3: TGCAGTGCTAGACCCCAAACTATTTTTCAATACGAGCAGTACTTC. This codes for CSARPQTIFQYEQYF.

This sequence joins TRBV27 and TRBJ1-5; D is unresolved. The CDR3 is 13 amino acids. Per germline, CDR1 MNHEY and CDR2 SMNVEV (reference sequence). Deletions cut 3 bases from V and 5 bases from J, with 8 bases between. The CDR3 sequence is CASSFRQYQPQHF. In DNA form, the CDR3 reads TGTGCCAGCAGTTTCAGGCAGTATCAGCCCCAGCATTTT.

Here the CDR3 reads CASSLVGRLNYGYTF. Here the CDR3 DNA reads TGTGCCAGCAGTTTAGTTGGCCGATTAAACTATGGCTACACCTTC. The chain recombines TRBV12-3 or TRBV12-4 with TRBJ1-2; unclear D gene. Trimming removed 1 base from V and 2 bases from J, with 11 bases in between. The CDR3 is 15 residues long.

For this clonotype: One end of the junction varies from germline; a read error may be responsible. J is TRBJ1-5 and V is TRBV20-1, with D possibly being TRBD1 (6 bases). This CDR3 region has 15 residues. Germline lookup yields CDR1 DFQATT and CDR2 SNEGSKA (reference sequence). The CDR3 coding sequence is TGCAGTGCTACAACGCAGGGGATCGGCAATCGGCCCCAGCATTTT. It translates to CSATTQGIGNRPQHF.

Of note for this clonotype: A much larger clone differs by one base, so this may be a read error. V gene TRBV7-9 combines with J gene TRBJ2-1; unclear D gene. The length of the CDR3 is 14 residues. The germline V gene encodes CDR1 SEHNR and CDR2 FQNEAQ (reference sequence). V was clipped by 4 bases and J by 10 bases, with 17 bases between them. CDR3 DNA: TGTGCCAGCAGCTCCTGGACGGCTAACTACGAGCAGTTCTTC. Protein product: CASSSWTANYEQFF.

This clonotype has only a few counts. V is TRBV18 and J is TRBJ1-2; tentative D call: TRBD1 (6 bases). The V gene's germline CDR1 is KGHSH and CDR2 LQKENI. The V gene lost 0 bases and the J gene lost 4 bases, with 9 bases spanning the gap. This CDR3 spans 14 amino acids. The CDR3 sequence is CASSPPGDIYGYTF. For the CDR3, the DNA is TGTGCCAGCTCACCACCGGGGGACATCTATGGCTACACCTTC.

With regard to this clonotype: At one end the junction does not follow the germline gene, possibly because of a read error. This sequence joins TRBV7-7 and TRBJ2-5; possibly TRBD1 or TRBD2 for D (7 bases each). Germline V gives CDR1 SSHAT, CDR2 FNYEAQ (reference sequence). The CDR3 has 15 amino acids. CDR3 protein: CASSLGRGQQGTQYF. The CDR3 DNA reads as TGTGCTAGCAGTTTAGGGAGGGGGCAACAAGGGACCCAGTACTTC. The full variable domain, rest sourced from reference TRBV7-7 and TRBJ2-5, is GAGVSQSPRYKVTKRGQDVTLRCDPISSHATLYWYQQALGQGPEFLTYFNYEAQPDKSGLPSDRFSAERPEGSISTLTIQRTEQRDSAMYRCASSLGRGQQGTQYFGPGTRLLVL.

The chain employs TRBV4-1 and TRBJ1-2; D unresolved. Trimming took 3 bases from V and 4 from J, leaving 12 bases between them. The germline gives CDR1 MGHRA, CDR2 YSYEKL. CDR3 length equals 14 residues. DNA for the CDR3: TGCGCCAGCAGCCAGTCCCTCGTGGGCTATGGCTACACCTTC. As protein: CASSQSLVGYGYTF.

This clonotype has a count of ten or more. Germline is not matched at one junction end, which may reflect a read error. V is TRBV7-6 and J is TRBJ2-7; D is possibly TRBD2 (5 bases). The CDR3 spans 14 residues. The germline V gene has CDR1 SGHVS and CDR2 FNYEAQ. CDR3 DNA sequence: TGTGCCAGCAGCCGAACCGGGAACTCCCACGAGCAGTACTTC. Translating gives CASSRTGNSHEQYF.

As regards this clonotype: Being one base from a much bigger clone, this may be a read error. This chain uses TRBV7-9 with TRBJ2-3; 7 nucleotides match TRBD1. The V gene's germline CDR1 is SEHNR and CDR2 FQNEAQ (reference sequence). The CDR3 has 12 amino acids. The CDR3 protein is CASSRQGDTRYF. CDR3 sequence (DNA): TGTGCCAGCAGCCGACAGGGAGATACGCGGTATTTT.

In regard to this clonotype: The junction does not match germline at one end; this may be a read error. V is TRBV12-5 and J is TRBJ1-2; D is unresolved. The CDR3 runs to 11 residues. Looked up from germline, CDR1 is LGHNT and CDR2 is FRNRAP. Here the CDR3 DNA reads TGTACTAGTGGTTCCCCAAGTGGCTACACCTTC. Its protein is CTSGSPSGYTF.

The chain joins TRBV29-1 to TRBJ2-1; 13 positions agree with TRBD2. CDR1 and CDR2 (germline): SQVTM, ANQGSEA. The V gene end was trimmed by 5 bases and the J gene end by 3 bases; junction bases not matched to a gene: 4. This CDR3 has 15 amino acids. The CDR3 nucleotides read TGCAGCGTTCCAGGGACTAGCGGGGTCTACAATGAGCAGTTCTTC. Translation: CSVPGTSGVYNEQFF.

Of note for this clonotype: The germline gene is not matched at one end of the junction; a read error may be the cause. The chain couples TRBV4-1 to TRBJ2-7; the D gene is possibly TRBD2 (7 bases). Looked up from germline, CDR1 is MGHRA and CDR2 is YSYEKL. The CDR3 is 16 residues long. CDR3 in DNA: TGCGCCAGCAACCAAGAAGGTGGCGGGGGCACCTACGAGCAGTACTTC. Protein sequence: CASNQEGGGGTYEQYF.

The chain joins TRBV18 to TRBJ1-1; 9 nucleotides match TRBD1. V was clipped by 8 bases and J by 3 bases; unmatched bases: 13. The CDR3 has 16 residues. Per germline, CDR1 KGHSH and CDR2 LQKENI. The CDR3 region has the DNA TGTGCCAGCACTTCCACTCTACAGGGGGCGGACACTGAAGCTTTCTTT. It translates to CASTSTLQGADTEAFF.

V is TRBV14 and J is TRBJ2-7, with TRBD2 as a possible D gene (6 bases). Germline CDR1 SGHDN, CDR2 FVKESK. V gave up 4 bases and J gave up 2 bases, with 18 bases separating them. The CDR3 loop spans 16 amino acids. The CDR3 region is CASSRHSGYSPYEQYF. The CDR3 nucleotides read TGTGCCAGCAGCCGCCATAGCGGATATTCTCCCTACGAGCAGTACTTC.

Worth noting for this clonotype: It may be a read error: a sequence one base away is much more abundant. V usage is TRBV20-1 and J usage is TRBJ1-5; unclear D gene. The V gene lost 1 base and the J gene lost 1 base, with 8 bases spanning the gap. Germline assignment: CDR1 DFQATT and CDR2 SNEGSKA (reference sequence). This CDR3 region has 14 residues. The CDR3 loop reads CSARVPASNQPQHF. The DNA of the CDR3 is TGCAGTGCTAGAGTACCGGCAAGCAATCAGCCCCAGCATTTT.

The V call is TRBV20-1, the J call TRBJ1-5, with 12 bases that match TRBD1. The CDR3 covers 15 residues. V lost 1 base, J lost 6 bases, and 4 bases stayed unmatched. CDR1 and CDR2 (germline): DFQATT, SNEGSKA (reference sequence). Here the CDR3 DNA reads TGCAGTGCTAGAGGGGGACAGGGGGCCAGTCAGCCCCAGCATTTT. Translated, it gives CSARGGQGASQPQHF.

The rearrangement uses TRBV5-1 and TRBJ1-1; 8 positions agree with TRBD1. Losses at the gene ends were 4 bases for V and 3 bases for J; bases not matched to a gene: 5. The germline V gene encodes CDR1 SGHRS and CDR2 YFSETQ. This CDR3 region has 14 residues. The CDR3 DNA sequence: TGCGCCAGCAGCGCACAGGGGGGGGACACTGAAGCTTTCTTT. Its translation is CASSAQGGDTEAFF.